Below, one T cell receptor (beta chain) is given with its context. Antigen specificity is unknown. The data derive from a study of identical twins' blood T cells. Study at large: Roughly 51 million reads covered roughly six alpha-chain and roughly six beta-chain libraries.

Both ends of each TCR cDNA library bore sample-specific barcodes. One entry per CDR3 protein results from TCRdb running MiXCR on the 5' RACE reads. The repertoire consists of roughly 340,000 distinct CDR3 sequences, with roughly 27% occurring once and the leading ten covering about 6%. General study findings and limits: V gene usage reportedly matched far better within twin pairs than unrelated donors. Each donor's most abundant TCRbeta clonotypes shared more CDR3 sequences with her twin than unrelated donors.

The CDR3 sequence is 16 residues long. The germline gives CDR1 MNHNY, CDR2 SVGAGI (reference sequence). The ends lost 4 bases at V and 3 bases at J; junction bases unmatched: 10. This rearrangement joins TRBV6-6 to TRBJ2-3; 7 bases match TRBD1. The sequence came from a woman aged 18 to 49 in good health. The sample taken for sequencing was PBMCs. CDR3 loop: CASSFKTGERTDTQYF. For the CDR3, the DNA is TGTGCCAGCAGTTTCAAAACAGGGGAGAGGACAGATACGCAGTATTTT.